Listed below are T cell receptor beta chains from one sample, sequenced in a study of control samples from healthy donors and cancer patients. The method was immunoSEQ multiplex PCR; TCRdb's version includes in-frame clones alone and lacks a portion of them. The sample records 150,000 to 200,000 clones, about 90% being singletons. The sequencing sample was made of blood. All receptors come from a man younger than 35 in good health. CDR3s include the opening cysteine and the closing phenylalanine or tryptophan. A D gene is named only where the DNA matches it firmly. Clone sizes are given selectively: once, few, many, or a class where the clone is expanded.

V gene	J gene	clone size	D gene	CDR3 protein	CDR3 DNA
TRBV11-2	TRBJ1-6	-	TRBD1	CASSVAGGHNSPLHF	TGTGCCAGCAGCGTTGCAGGGGGCCATAATTCACCCCTCCACTTT
TRBV7-9	TRBJ2-3	many	-	CASSLAWTGDTDTQYF	TGTGCCAGCAGCTTAGCGTGGACGGGAGACACAGATACGCAGTATTTT
TRBV3-1/TRBV3-2	TRBJ1-5	-	TRBD1	CASSQGQGEDQPQHF	TGTGCCAGCAGCCAAGGACAGGGCGAGGATCAGCCCCAGCATTTT
TRBV11-2	TRBJ1-2	-	-	CASSFSMSSSAYGYTF	TGTGCCAGCAGCTTTTCCATGTCCAGCTCAGCCTATGGCTACACCTTC
TRBV5-6	TRBJ1-4	-	-	CASSLSIQDEKLFF	TGTGCCAGCAGCCTCAGTATCCAAGATGAAAAACTGTTTTTT
TRBV2	TRBJ1-1	-	-	CASRGLGWDTEAFF	TGTGCCAGCAGGGGCCTGGGGTGGGACACTGAAGCTTTCTTT
TRBV5-6	TRBJ1-6	-	-	CASSLGFGGLAYNSPLHF	TGTGCCAGCAGCTTAGGTTTCGGGGGGCTGGCCTATAATTCACCCCTCCACTTT
TRBV28	TRBJ1-2	-	-	CASRPTGRRYGYTF	TGTGCCAGCAGACCCACCGGGCGTCGGTATGGCTACACCTTC
TRBV5-5	TRBJ1-1	-	TRBD1	CASSTGRQGRTTEAFF	TGTGCCAGCAGCACGGGGAGACAGGGGAGAACAACTGAAGCTTTCTTT
TRBV11-2	TRBJ2-4	-	TRBD2	CASSSLSRAGGLAKNIQYF	TGTGCCAGCAGCAGCTTAAGTAGGGCGGGGGGGCTAGCCAAAAACATTCAGTACTTC
TRBV28	TRBJ2-5	-	TRBD2	CASSTLVGGRETQYF	TGTGCCAGCAGCACCTTGGTCGGGGGGAGAGAGACCCAGTACTTC
TRBV4-2	TRBJ1-1	-	-	CASSRKLDTEAFF	TGTGCCAGCAGCCGGAAGCTGGACACTGAAGCTTTCTTT
TRBV23-1	TRBJ2-1	-	-	CASSRSSNEQFF	TGCGCCAGCAGTCGGTCTTCCAATGAGCAGTTCTTC
TRBV28	TRBJ2-1	-	-	CARMTRGGRSEQFF	TGTGCCAGGATGACTAGGGGGGGGCGGAGTGAGCAGTTCTTC
TRBV30	TRBJ2-7	-	-	CAWSYLGKGEQYF	TGTGCCTGGAGCTATTTGGGTAAAGGTGAGCAGTACTTC
TRBV1	TRBJ2-5	once	-	CTSSQLREKPETQYF	TGCACCAGCAGCCAACTCCGGGAGAAACCAGAGACCCAGTACTTC
TRBV30	TRBJ2-1	-	-	CAWSYGNEQFF	TGTGCCTGGAGTTACGGGAATGAGCAGTTCTTC
TRBV18	TRBJ2-5	-	TRBD2	CASSYRTSGGYSETQYF	TGTGCCAGCTCATATCGGACTAGCGGGGGGTATTCGGAGACCCAGTACTTC
TRBV28	TRBJ2-3	-	-	CASRTGGYTDTQYF	TGTGCCAGCAGGACAGGCGGGTACACAGATACGCAGTATTTT
TRBV7-9	TRBJ2-7	-	-	CASSLGLLGSIFPYEQYF	TGTGCCAGCAGCTTAGGGCTTTTAGGGAGTATATTTCCCTACGAGCAGTACTTC
TRBV7-2	TRBJ2-7	-	TRBD2	CASSAREGWEQYF	TGTGCCAGCAGCGCCCGGGAGGGCTGGGAGCAGTACTTC
TRBV7-9	TRBJ2-5	-	TRBD2	CASRAAGGFQETQYF	TGTGCCAGCAGGGCAGCGGGGGGCTTCCAAGAGACCCAGTACTTC
TRBV19	TRBJ1-1	-	TRBD1	CASSVGTGATEAFF	TGTGCCAGTAGTGTTGGGACAGGGGCCACTGAAGCTTTCTTT
TRBV18	TRBJ1-1	-	TRBD1	CASSWHRGENTEAFF	TGTGCCAGCTCTTGGCACAGGGGAGAGAACACTGAAGCTTTCTTT
TRBV10-3	TRBJ2-3	-	-	CAISDSVLDTQYF	TGTGCCATCAGTGACAGTGTTTTGGATACGCAGTATTTT
TRBV27	TRBJ1-5	-	TRBD1	CASSLYRGLNQPQHF	TGTGCCAGCAGTTTATACAGGGGGCTGAATCAGCCCCAGCATTTT
TRBV7-9	TRBJ2-5	-	-	CASSFRQAKETQYF	TGTGCCAGCAGCTTTCGGCAGGCGAAAGAGACCCAGTACTTC
TRBV7-3	TRBJ2-2	-	-	CASSLNPASGELFF	TGTGCCAGCAGCTTAAACCCCGCCAGTGGGGAGCTGTTTTTT
TRBV27	TRBJ1-2	-	-	CASSLGRRFPHTF	TGTGCCAGCAGTTTGGGCCGCAGATTTCCCCACACCTTC
TRBV9	TRBJ2-7	-	TRBD1	CASSVLGTARTYEQYF	TGTGCCAGCAGCGTACTAGGGACAGCCCGAACGTACGAGCAGTACTTC
TRBV4-2	TRBJ1-6	once	TRBD1	CASSHGQGLTSPLHF	TGTGCCAGCAGCCATGGACAGGGATTGACTTCACCCCTCCACTTT
TRBV4-2	TRBJ1-1	-	-	CASSRRRGAENAEAFF	TGTGCCAGCAGCCGACGACGAGGGGCCGAGAACGCTGAAGCTTTCTTT
TRBV29-1	TRBJ1-1	-	-	CSGSQVTNTEAFF	TGCAGCGGCTCACAGGTAACGAACACTGAAGCTTTCTTT
TRBV5-8	TRBJ1-6	-	-	CASSLATYGPSPLHF	TGTGCCAGCAGCTTGGCCACCTATGGGCCTTCACCCCTCCACTTT
TRBV5-1	TRBJ1-1	-	-	CASTPVGGLNTEAFF	TGCGCCAGCACCCCGGTGGGCGGTTTGAACACTGAAGCTTTCTTT
TRBV3-1/TRBV3-2	TRBJ2-3	once	-	CASSQDRDTDTQYF	TGTGCCAGCAGCCAAGATCGCGACACAGATACGCAGTATTTT
TRBV11-2	TRBJ2-7	-	TRBD2	CASSSGTSGGHEQYF	TGTGCCAGCAGCTCAGGGACTAGCGGGGGCCACGAGCAGTACTTC
TRBV28	TRBJ2-1	-	TRBD1	CASRFPGQGPMFF	TGTGCCAGCAGATTCCCGGGACAGGGACCCATGTTCTTC
TRBV5-1	TRBJ2-3	-	TRBD2	CASSSSLIIYGGSTDTQYF	TGCGCCAGCAGTTCCTCCCTAATTATATACGGGGGGAGCACAGATACGCAGTATTTT
TRBV4-3	TRBJ2-7	once	TRBD1	CASSQDRGSYEQYF	TGCGCCAGCAGCCAGGACAGGGGCTCCTACGAGCAGTACTTC
TRBV9	TRBJ1-2	-	-	CASSDTGTGSRGYTF	TGTGCCAGCAGCGACACCGGGACGGGGAGTAGGGGCTACACCTTC
TRBV9	TRBJ2-7	-	-	CASSPEGPNYEQYF	TGTGCCAGCAGCCCAGAAGGGCCAAACTACGAGCAGTACTTC
TRBV2	TRBJ2-2	-	-	CASSDERASSGELFF	TGTGCCAGCAGTGATGAACGAGCCAGCTCCGGGGAGCTGTTTTTT
TRBV2	TRBJ2-4	-	TRBD2	CASSRATSGGQIQYF	TGTGCCAGCAGCCGGGCGACTAGCGGGGGACAGATTCAGTACTTC
TRBV7-2	TRBJ2-7	-	-	CASSLWGEQYF	TGTGCCAGCAGCTTATGGGGGGAGCAGTACTTC
TRBV11-3	TRBJ2-1	-	-	CASSLDLETDNEQFF	TGTGCCAGCAGCTTAGATCTGGAGACAGACAATGAGCAGTTCTTC
TRBV19	TRBJ2-1	-	TRBD2	CASSIYSGEYNEQFF	TGTGCCAGTAGTATCTATAGCGGGGAGTACAATGAGCAGTTCTTC
TRBV5-1	TRBJ1-2	-	TRBD1	CASSYTGQGRINYGYTF	TGCGCCAGCAGCTACACGGGACAGGGTAGAATTAACTATGGCTACACCTTC
TRBV6-2/TRBV6-3	TRBJ2-1	-	TRBD1	CASTPVWTGGPYEQFF	TGTGCCAGCACCCCCGTCTGGACAGGGGGCCCCTATGAGCAGTTCTTC
TRBV6-2/TRBV6-3	TRBJ2-5	-	TRBD1	CASSPGGRETQYF	TGTGCCAGCAGCCCAGGGGGCAGAGAGACCCAGTACTTC
TRBV25-1	TRBJ2-3	-	TRBD2	CASSSAGVTTDTQYF	TGTGCCAGCAGTAGTGCGGGGGTTACCACAGATACGCAGTATTTT